Below, one T cell receptor (beta chain) is given with its context. Its recognized antigen is unknown. No base quality information exists; no much larger clone differs at one position. The CDR3, from cysteine to phenylalanine, totals 14 residues. CDR3 DNA is the only sequence kept; it has 42 bases, read in frame from the first base. The junction carries 23 bases between V and J, which are trimmed by 10 bases and 8 bases respectively. In the germline V gene, CDR1 corresponds to MDHEN and CDR2 to SYDVKM. Collaborating institutions collected whole blood in K2EDTA tubes following their own protocols. For TCRbeta analysis, collaborator samples were shipped as frozen whole blood, as isolated PBMCs, or as DNA extracted from either sample type. The immunoSEQ Assay, a bias-controlled multiplex PCR, was used to amplify TCRbeta CDR3 regions from genomic DNA. From the authors' description of their analysis: Nucleated cell counts per sample were estimated from amplification of reference gene primers within the assay. To quantify the absolute abundance of each unique TCRbeta CDR3 rearrangement, sequence reads were collapsed and filtered. For each sample, productive Simpson clonality was calculated by taking the square root of Simpson's diversity index across productive rearrangements. As stored in TCRdb, this immuneACCESS dataset retains in-frame rearrangements with V and J assigned. A fraction of the clones does not appear; measured against another copy, unresolved V genes explain less than half of the discrepancy, and the remainder lacks a known reason. That table gives V, J and clone size, and the DNA gave D and trimming. This sample gives 30,000 to 45,000 clones in total; 65% to 85% of them show up just once. The top ten hold over 8% of the sample.

The data are from a study of blood T cell repertoires in COVID-19 (dated by TCRdb to the early 2020s). Regarding the research as a whole: Samples from collaborators originated in the United States, Italy and Spain and spanned both the acute and convalescent phases of COVID-19. The dataset comprised deeply sampled blood TCRbeta repertoires from subjects exposed to, actively infected with, or recovered from COVID-19. The sample metadata nearly always contained a de-identified subject ID, COVID-19 status, age in years and sex. Samples were obtained from the ongoing ImmuneRACE study (first 160 participants) and from about 1,300 subjects provided by 6 global collaborators. The prospective study material was composed of cDNA or gDNA derived from T cells, B-cell-depleted T cells, or PBMCs. HLA class I and class II types, where available, came from metadata supplied by the sample provider rather than from assay-based typing. The repertoires were released in a freely available public database intended as a resource for research on the immune response to SARS-CoV-2. What the research found in general, with its limitations: Clinical and demographic metadata were provided uncurated, with the amount varying by source and participant.

The sequence joins TRBV28 to TRBJ1-2; possibly the D gene is TRBD1, per 5 matching bases. This receptor was obtained from a man aged 60-69 years in a cohort sampled during active COVID-19. What was sequenced was peripheral blood. The DNA reads TGTGCCATCCTAAAGGAGGGTCTTACAGGAGGCTACACCTTC. The translation is CAILKEGLTGGYTF.